What follows are 11 T cell receptor beta chains derived from one specimen sequenced in a study of Ad26.COV2.S vaccination and SARS-CoV-2 variants. Profiled with immunoSEQ multiplex PCR; TCRdb holds only in-frame clones, not every one. Of about 400,000 clones listed, around 91% were seen once; the top ten hold 1.5% to 2%. Described treatment: roughly 18 received Ad26.COV2.S at low or high dose, single or two shots; several received placebo; per-sample allocation not given. Collection of the samples took place on day 63 after the first injection of vaccine or placebo. Sequencing was performed on peripheral blood, taken in a trial of Ad26.COV2.S vaccine versus placebo. The origin of the receptors is a person between 18 and 59 years old who received the Ad26.COV2.S COVID-19 vaccine or a placebo.

This chain uses TRBV27 with TRBJ2-7; 8 bases are shared with TRBD2. Trimming at V came to 4 bases and at J to 3 bases, leaving 17 bases not matched to a gene. Germline V gives CDR1 MNHEY, CDR2 SMNVEV (reference sequence). The CDR3 has 18 residues. This chain's CDR3 is CASSSPPLAGISFYEQYF. The CDR3 bases are TGTGCCAGCAGTTCACCACCTCTAGCGGGTATTTCGTTCTACGAGCAGTACTTC.

This clone is a singleton in its sample. V usage is TRBV5-1 and J usage is TRBJ2-2; D perhaps matches TRBD1 (5 bases). The length of the CDR3 is 13 residues. With 4 bases removed from V and 6 bases from J, the gap between germline ends came to 10 bases. Germline lookup yields CDR1 SGHRS and CDR2 YFSETQ. The chain's CDR3 is CASSPRVAGELFF. The DNA of the CDR3 is TGCGCCAGCAGCCCCAGGGTAGCCGGGGAGCTGTTTTTT. The full variable domain, completed using reference TRBV5-1 and TRBJ2-2, is KAGVTQTPRYLIKTRGQQVTLSCSPISGHRSVSWYQQTPGQGLQFLFEYFSETQRNKGNFPGRFSGRQFSNSRSEMNVSTLELGDSALYLCASSPRVAGELFFGEGSRLTVL.

The chain combines TRBV10-2 with TRBJ2-7; weak D call: TRBD1 (6 bases). Germline values: CDR1 WSHSY, CDR2 SAAADI. CDR3 length equals 13 residues. Trimming took off 6 bases at V and 5 bases at J, with 14 bases between the two ends. In DNA, the CDR3 is TGCGCCAGCAGGGGGGCTAGTTTCGACGAGCAGTACTTC. It encodes CASRGASFDEQYF.

This chain connects TRBV12-3 or TRBV12-4 to TRBJ1-2, with no clear D. Trimming removed 6 bases from V and 7 bases from J, with 15 bases in between. The CDR3 loop spans 13 amino acids. This chain's CDR3 is CASSVLFESGYTF. In DNA form, the CDR3 reads TGTGCCAGCAGCGTCTTGTTTGAGTCTGGCTACACCTTC.

This clone was counted only a few times. V is TRBV11-2 and J is TRBJ2-5; 8 bases are shared with TRBD1. This CDR3 spans 15 amino acids. Trimming cost V 4 bases and J 2 bases; bases outside gene matches: 6. Germline V gives CDR1 SGHAT, CDR2 FQNNGV. CDR3 sequence: CASSSTGAPQETQYF. CDR3 sequence (DNA): TGTGCCAGCAGCTCGACAGGGGCGCCTCAAGAGACCCAGTACTTC.

The chain is built from TRBV7-2 and TRBJ2-2, with 7 bases lining up with TRBD2. The CDR3 has 16 amino acids. Trimming cost V 5 bases and J 3 bases; bases outside gene matches: 9. The germline CDR1 and CDR2 sequences are SGHTA and FQGNSA. For the CDR3, the DNA is TGTGCCAGCAGCCATAGACTAGCAGGCGACACCGGGGAGCTGTTTTTT. This codes for CASSHRLAGDTGELFF.

The V call is TRBV4-1, the J call TRBJ2-7; D could derive from TRBD1 or TRBD2 (5 bases each). The CDR3 loop spans 17 amino acids. V was clipped by 4 bases and J by 4 bases, with 23 bases between them. Germline CDR1 is MGHRA and CDR2 is YSYEKL. The CDR3 loop reads CASSLALYRDGTYEQYF. For the CDR3, the DNA is TGCGCCAGCAGCCTCGCCCTTTACCGGGACGGTACTTACGAGCAGTACTTC.

This chain connects TRBV7-9 to TRBJ1-2; TRBD1 aligns across 7 bases. Germline lookup yields CDR1 SEHNR and CDR2 FQNEAQ (reference sequence). The CDR3 contains 16 residues. Losses at the gene ends were 5 bases for V and 4 bases for J; bases not matched to a gene: 13. In DNA, the CDR3 is TGTGCCAGCAGCCCGCGAGGAAGGGGGCGGCTCTATGGCTACACCTTC. Protein sequence: CASSPRGRGRLYGYTF.

The chain carries TRBV5-1 and TRBJ1-3; D is uncertain. From germline, CDR1 is SGHRS and CDR2 YFSETQ. The CDR3 sequence is 15 residues long. Trimming left V 4 bases short and J 0 bases short, with 11 bases between. CDR3 bases: TGCGCCAGCAGCACCGGGTGGGGCTCTGGAAACACCATATATTTT. This codes for CASSTGWGSGNTIYF. Filled out from reference TRBV5-1 and TRBJ1-3, the complete variable domain reads KAGVTQTPRYLIKTRGQQVTLSCSPISGHRSVSWYQQTPGQGLQFLFEYFSETQRNKGNFPGRFSGRQFSNSRSEMNVSTLELGDSALYLCASSTGWGSGNTIYFGEGSWLTVV.

This rearrangement joins TRBV18 to TRBJ2-7; D is possibly TRBD1 or TRBD2 (6 bases each). V gave up 2 bases and J gave up 1 base, with 12 bases separating them. The CDR3 has 15 residues. Germline CDR1 KGHSH, CDR2 LQKENI. Here the CDR3 reads CASSPRGGGSYEQYF. The CDR3 bases are TGTGCCAGCTCACCAAGAGGAGGGGGTTCCTACGAGCAGTACTTC.

This clone was recorded a few times. The rearrangement links TRBV2 to TRBJ1-2; D gene unclear. Germline loops: CDR1 SNHLY, CDR2 FYNNEI. Trimming removed 1 base from V and 4 bases from J, with 10 bases in between. This CDR3 has 14 amino acids. DNA for the CDR3: TGTGCCAGCAGTGAAGATGGGAACTCCTATGGCTACACCTTC. This sequence encodes CASSEDGNSYGYTF.